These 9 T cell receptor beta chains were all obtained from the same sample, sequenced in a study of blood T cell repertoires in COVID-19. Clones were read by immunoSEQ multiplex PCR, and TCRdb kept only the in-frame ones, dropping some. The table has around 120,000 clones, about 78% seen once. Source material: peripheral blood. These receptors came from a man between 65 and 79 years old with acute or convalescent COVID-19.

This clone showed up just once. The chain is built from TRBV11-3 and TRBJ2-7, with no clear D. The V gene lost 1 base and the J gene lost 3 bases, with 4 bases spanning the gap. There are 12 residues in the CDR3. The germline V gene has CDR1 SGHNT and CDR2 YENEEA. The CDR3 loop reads CASSLAHYEQYF. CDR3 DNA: TGTGCCAGCAGCTTAGCCCACTACGAGCAGTACTTC.

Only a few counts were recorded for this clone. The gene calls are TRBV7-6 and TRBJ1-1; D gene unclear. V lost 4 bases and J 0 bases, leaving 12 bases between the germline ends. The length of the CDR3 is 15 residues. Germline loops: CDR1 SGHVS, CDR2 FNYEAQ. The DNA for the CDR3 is TGTGCCAGCAGCTCGAGGGCTGGTTTGAACACTGAAGCTTTCTTT. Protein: CASSSRAGLNTEAFF. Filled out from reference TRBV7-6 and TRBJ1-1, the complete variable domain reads GAGVSQSPRYKVTKRGQDVALRCDPISGHVSLYWYRQALGQGPEFLTYFNYEAQQDKSGLPNDRFSAERPEGSISTLTIQRTEQRDSAMYRCASSSRAGLNTEAFFGQGTRLTVV.

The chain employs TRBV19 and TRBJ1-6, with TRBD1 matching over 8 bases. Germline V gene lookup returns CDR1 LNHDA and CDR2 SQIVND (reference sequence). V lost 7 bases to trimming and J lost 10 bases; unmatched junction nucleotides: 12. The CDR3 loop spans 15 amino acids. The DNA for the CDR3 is TGTGCCAGTACTTCCCGGGACAGGTTTGTGTCACCCCTCCACTTT. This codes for CASTSRDRFVSPLHF.

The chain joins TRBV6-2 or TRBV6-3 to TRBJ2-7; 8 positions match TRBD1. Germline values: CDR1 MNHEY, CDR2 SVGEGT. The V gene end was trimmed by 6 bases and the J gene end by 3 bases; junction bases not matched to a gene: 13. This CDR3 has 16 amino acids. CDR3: CASSSFTTTGDYEQYF. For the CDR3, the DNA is TGTGCCAGCAGCTCTTTCACCACGACAGGGGACTACGAGCAGTACTTC.

This chain's CDR3 is CASSLERNTEAFF. Here the CDR3 DNA reads TGTGCCAGCAGCTTAGAGAGGAACACTGAAGCTTTCTTT. The V gene is TRBV7-2, the J gene TRBJ1-1; no firm D call. Trimming cost V 1 base and J 1 base, with 4 bases left between them. Germline CDR1 reads SGHTA; CDR2 reads FQGNSA. This CDR3 contains 13 residues.

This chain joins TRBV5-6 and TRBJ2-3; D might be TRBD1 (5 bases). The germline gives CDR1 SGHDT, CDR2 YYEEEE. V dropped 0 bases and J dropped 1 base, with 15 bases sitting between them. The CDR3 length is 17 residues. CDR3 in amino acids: CASSLERRRGRTDTQYF. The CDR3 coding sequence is TGTGCCAGCAGCTTGGAGAGGCGAAGGGGCCGCACAGATACGCAGTATTTT.

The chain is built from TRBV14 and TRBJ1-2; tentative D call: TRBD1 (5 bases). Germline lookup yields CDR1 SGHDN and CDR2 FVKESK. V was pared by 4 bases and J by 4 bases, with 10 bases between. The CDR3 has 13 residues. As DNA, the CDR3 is TGTGCCAGCAGCCGAGACAGACTCTATGGCTACACCTTC. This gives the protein CASSRDRLYGYTF.

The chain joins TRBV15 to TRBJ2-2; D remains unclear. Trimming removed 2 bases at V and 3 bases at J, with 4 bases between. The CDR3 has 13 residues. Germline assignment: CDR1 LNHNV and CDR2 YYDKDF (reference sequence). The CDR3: CATSRQYTGELFF. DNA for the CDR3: TGTGCCACCAGCAGACAGTACACCGGGGAGCTGTTTTTT.

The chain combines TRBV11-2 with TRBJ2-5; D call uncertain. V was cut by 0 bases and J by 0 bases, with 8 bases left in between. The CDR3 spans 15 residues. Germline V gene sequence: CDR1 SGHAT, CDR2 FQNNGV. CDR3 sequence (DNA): TGTGCCAGCAGCTTAGATACTGTATACCAAGAGACCCAGTACTTC. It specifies CASSLDTVYQETQYF.